The 20 T cell receptor beta chains below all came from one sample that was sequenced in a study of stem cell transplantation in POMP-related autoinflammatory disease (dated by TCRdb to the early 2020s). Overall study outcomes, separate from this receptor: Across all analyzed T-cell subsets, PRAID patients tended toward lower TRB diversity and higher clonality. The number of unique TRB V-J gene pairings in PRAID patients was restricted.

The sample's time point label, decoded: before hematopoietic stem cell transplant. Library construction relied on the immunoSEQ multiplex PCR assay. In TCRdb, the immuneACCESS table is reduced to in-frame sequences with V and J assigned. These tables do not hold every clone; where another copy was compared, an unresolved V gene accounts for under half, and the others remain unexplained. This sample holds about 9,200 clones; approximately 89% were observed only once. Roughly 2.7% of the sample is in the top ten clones. Their recognized antigens are unknown. The source material was CD8+ T cells from PBMCs, sampled before stem cell transplantation. The receptors stem from a human donor with POMP-related autoinflammation and immune dysregulation (PRAID).

The chain couples TRBV10-3 to TRBJ2-5, with 11 bases matching TRBD2. The CDR3 covers 17 residues. Trimming removed 0 bases from V and 0 bases from J; junction bases left unmatched: 3. Germline values: CDR1 ENHRY, CDR2 SYGVKD. The CDR3 is CAISESSSGGYQETQYF. The DNA of the CDR3 is TGTGCCATCAGTGAGTCGTCTAGCGGGGGGTACCAAGAGACCCAGTACTTC.

The chain joins TRBV4-1 to TRBJ1-2; D is ambiguous. This CDR3 spans 13 amino acids. With 4 bases removed from V and 6 bases from J, the gap between germline ends came to 12 bases. The germline CDR1 and CDR2 sequences are MGHRA and YSYEKL. In DNA form, the CDR3 reads TGCGCCAGCAGCCCAGCGGGAGGTAATGGCTACACCTTC. It yields the protein CASSPAGGNGYTF.

This chain joins TRBV5-6 and TRBJ1-2, with 9 positions matching TRBD1. The CDR3 is 15 residues long. J gave up 8 bases and V 2 bases, and 10 bases lay outside the gene matches. Germline assignment: CDR1 SGHDT and CDR2 YYEEEE. The CDR3 loop is CASSFYGTGRKGYTF. The CDR3 bases are TGTGCCAGCAGCTTTTACGGGACAGGGAGAAAGGGCTACACCTTC.

This clone was picked up one time. The chain's CDR3 is CASSLALAGKGYTF. In nucleotides, the CDR3 is TGCGCCAGCAGCTTGGCCTTGGCAGGGAAGGGCTACACCTTC. The V and J genes are TRBV5-1 and TRBJ1-2; D possibly corresponds to TRBD1 (5 bases). V was shortened by 0 bases and J by 8 bases, with 14 bases between the two germline ends. This CDR3 comprises 14 residues. CDR1 is SGHRS and CDR2 is YFSETQ in the germline V gene.

This chain links TRBV6-5 with TRBJ2-3, with a possible D match to TRBD2 (6 bases). The CDR3 length is 13 residues. The V and J ends lost 6 bases and 6 bases respectively, with 13 bases between them. The V gene's germline CDR1 is MNHEY and CDR2 SVGAGI. The chain's CDR3 is CASSPGGGDTQYF. The CDR3, as DNA: TGTGCCAGCAGCCCTGGTGGAGGGGATACGCAGTATTTT.

The chain links TRBV5-6 to TRBJ1-2; D possibly corresponds to TRBD1 (5 bases). From germline, CDR1 is SGHDT and CDR2 YYEEEE. The CDR3 is made up of 14 amino acids. V lost 0 bases to trimming and J lost 3 bases, with 9 bases between them. CDR3: CASSLGQGYYGYTF. CDR3 coding DNA: TGTGCCAGCAGCTTGGGCCAGGGTTACTATGGCTACACCTTC. Filled out from reference TRBV5-6 and TRBJ1-2, the complete variable domain reads DAGVTQSPTHLIKTRGQQVTLRCSPKSGHDTVSWYQQALGQGPQFIFQYYEEEERQRGNFPDRFSGHQFPNYSSELNVNALLLGDSALYLCASSLGQGYYGYTFGSGTRLTVV.

V is TRBV27 and J is TRBJ2-5; 10 nucleotides agree with TRBD1. The CDR3 length is 15 residues. Trimming took 2 bases from V and 4 from J; bases not matched to a gene: 4. Germline V gives CDR1 MNHEY, CDR2 SMNVEV (reference sequence). CDR3 bases: TGTGCCAGCAGTTTAGGACAGGGGGTAGGAGAGACCCAGTACTTC. It yields the protein CASSLGQGVGETQYF.

This clone appeared once. The V and J genes are TRBV19 and TRBJ2-7, with D tentatively TRBD1 (6 bases). V was cut by 2 bases and J by 3 bases, with 14 bases left in between. This CDR3 has 15 residues. CDR1 and CDR2 (germline): LNHDA, SQIVND (reference sequence). CDR3 sequence (DNA): TGTGCCAGTAGTATATCAGGGGCCCCTAACTACGAGCAGTACTTC. This sequence encodes CASSISGAPNYEQYF.

V is TRBV5-4 and J is TRBJ2-1, with TRBD2 matching 16 bases. This CDR3 contains 19 residues. Looked up from germline, CDR1 is SGHNT and CDR2 is YYREEE (reference sequence). V was clipped by 4 bases and J by 8 bases; unmatched bases: 15. The CDR3 region has the DNA TGTGCCAGCAGCGTCGACAGGGGACTAGCGGGAGGGCCTATGGATGAGCAGTTCTTC. It codes for CASSVDRGLAGGPMDEQFF.

The CDR3 bases are TGTGCCAGCAGCCGAGAGACGTTTAGGGATACCTACGAGCAGTACTTC. This codes for CASSRETFRDTYEQYF. This sequence joins TRBV14 and TRBJ2-7; D unresolved. V was shortened by 4 bases and J by 2 bases, with 18 bases between the two germline ends. This CDR3 has 16 residues. Germline loops: CDR1 SGHDN, CDR2 FVKESK. Based on the CDR3 plus reference TRBV14 and TRBJ2-7, the full variable domain is EAGVTQFPSHSVIEKGQTVTLRCDPISGHDNLYWYRRVMGKEIKFLLHFVKESKQDESGMPNNRFLAERTGGTYSTLKVQPAELEDSGVYFCASSRETFRDTYEQYFGPGTRLTVT.

The chain uses TRBV27 and TRBJ2-5; 14 bases map to TRBD2. V shed 5 bases, J shed 3 bases, and the junction held 2 bases outside the gene matches. CDR3 length: 15 amino acids. The germline V gene has CDR1 MNHEY and CDR2 SMNVEV (reference sequence). The CDR3 protein is CASSPGLAGEETQYF. DNA of the CDR3: TGTGCCAGCAGTCCGGGACTAGCGGGAGAAGAGACCCAGTACTTC.

A single count supports this clone. The chain combines TRBV7-9 with TRBJ2-7; no firm D call. The CDR3 consists of 16 residues. Germline CDR1 is SEHNR and CDR2 is FQNEAQ (reference sequence). The V end lost 5 bases, the J end lost 2 bases, and 19 bases lay between the germline ends. CDR3 in DNA: TGTGCCAGCAGCCCCTCCGTGGGCCTTAGCCCCTACGAGCAGTACTTC. This translates into CASSPSVGLSPYEQYF. The full variable domain, completed using reference TRBV7-9 and TRBJ2-7, is DTGVSQNPRHKITKRGQNVTFRCDPISEHNRLYWYRQTLGQGPEFLTYFQNEAQLEKSRLLSDRFSAERPKGSFSTLEIQRTEQGDSAMYLCASSPSVGLSPYEQYFGPGTRLTVT.

The chain carries TRBV4-1 and TRBJ1-1; 11 bases fit TRBD1. The CDR3 covers 15 residues. From germline, CDR1 is MGHRA and CDR2 YSYEKL. Unmatched junction bases numbered 1, after V lost 0 bases and J lost 4 bases. CDR3 coding DNA: TGCGCCAGCAGCCAAGATGGGACAGGGGGCACTGAAGCTTTCTTT. It is translated as CASSQDGTGGTEAFF.

V and J are TRBV9 and TRBJ1-3; possible D gene TRBD1, 5 bases. The V and J ends lost 4 bases and 8 bases respectively, with 10 bases between them. Germline values: CDR1 SGDLS, CDR2 YYNGEE. The CDR3 runs 12 residues. CDR3: CASSPGMDTIYF. CDR3 DNA sequence: TGTGCCAGCAGCCCAGGGATGGACACCATATATTTT.

The chain is built from TRBV5-5 and TRBJ1-2; 8 nucleotides line up with TRBD1. CDR1 and CDR2 from the germline V gene are SGHKS and YYEKEE (reference sequence). The CDR3 sequence is 14 residues long. V shed 0 bases and J 8 bases; nucleotides not matched to a gene: 6. The CDR3 sequence is CASSLGTGFRGYTF. DNA for the CDR3: TGTGCCAGCAGCTTGGGGACAGGGTTCAGGGGCTACACCTTC.

The chain has TRBV7-9 and TRBJ2-3; possibly TRBD2 for D (5 bases). Germline-derived CDR1 and CDR2 are SEHNR and FQNEAQ (reference sequence). Trimming left V 0 bases short and J 2 bases short, with 9 bases between. The CDR3 is made up of 15 amino acids. The CDR3 here is CASSLAERPTDTQYF. The DNA for the CDR3 is TGTGCCAGCAGCTTAGCGGAGCGGCCCACAGATACGCAGTATTTT.

The rearrangement links TRBV28 to TRBJ1-3; D is possibly TRBD1 (5 bases). V gave up 2 bases and J gave up 3 bases, with 14 bases separating them. The length of the CDR3 is 16 residues. In germline, CDR1 is MDHEN, CDR2 SYDVKM. CDR3 bases: TGTGCCAGCAGTTTAGGGCAAAGGGGATATGGAAACACCATATATTTT. It specifies CASSLGQRGYGNTIYF.

This chain joins TRBV7-3 and TRBJ2-7; possible D gene TRBD2, 5 bases. CDR1 is SGHTA and CDR2 is FQGTGA in the germline V gene. The CDR3 spans 17 residues. V lost 1 base and J 3 bases, leaving 19 bases between the germline ends. CDR3 DNA: TGTGCCAGCAGCTTAAGCCCTATAGCGTTCCCCTTCTACGAGCAGTACTTC. Protein: CASSLSPIAFPFYEQYF.

The V and J genes are TRBV10-3 and TRBJ2-4; D might be TRBD2 (6 bases). The germline V gene encodes CDR1 ENHRY and CDR2 SYGVKD. This CDR3 contains 15 residues. Trimming removed 3 bases from V and 0 bases from J, with 9 bases in between. CDR3 nucleotides: TGTGCCATCAGTGACGCGGGAATAGCCAAAAACATTCAGTACTTC. Residues: CAISDAGIAKNIQYF.

This clone was seen only once. V usage is TRBV6-5 and J usage is TRBJ1-2; possibly TRBD1 for D (6 bases). This CDR3 comprises 13 residues. Germline-derived CDR1 and CDR2 are MNHEY and SVGAGI. Trimming stripped 2 bases from V and 7 bases from J, with 11 bases between. DNA of the CDR3: TGTGCCAGCAGTTACGGGGGGGCAGGTGGCTACACCTTC. Translation: CASSYGGAGGYTF.